The present TCR beta chain was sequenced within a study of OX40 agonist ivuxolimab in advanced cancers. The table lists this clone with a count of one. What it binds is not known. The sample carries other DNA sequences with the same CDR3. Study findings and constraints: There were also nonresponders showing low normalized T-cell clonal expansion.

Per germline, CDR1 SEHNR and CDR2 FQNEAQ (reference sequence). This CDR3 has 13 residues. V was trimmed by 9 bases and J by 1 base, leaving 12 bases between them. Sequencing was performed with immunoSEQ multiplex PCR; in TCRdb, only in-frame clones are kept and a portion is missing. The sample has approximately 100,000 clones; around nine tenths are singletons. V is TRBV7-9 and J is TRBJ1-2; the D gene is possibly TRBD1 (5 bases). Sequenced material: CD4+ or CD8+ T cells sorted from blood, taken in a trial of the OX40 agonist ivuxolimab. This sequence originates from an adult with an advanced solid tumor such as melanoma, head and neck, liver or kidney cancer. CDR3 DNA: TGTGCCAGTAGCCGTGACAGTAACTATGGCTACACCTTC. It is translated as CASSRDSNYGYTF.